One sample yielded the 2 T cell receptor beta chains listed below, sequenced in a study of Graves' ophthalmopathy and Graves' hyperthyroidism. TCR beta CDR3 amplification used RNA transcripts. Second-round multiplex PCR came after first-round RT-PCR with HTBI primers. TCRdb ran MiXCR on the multiplex PCR reads and lists one entry per CDR3 protein. The repertoire includes about half a million distinct CDR3 sequences, 13% to 15% of them detected once, and roughly 9.8% sits in the top ten. Source material: blood. Source of these receptors: a woman aged 25 to 45 with Graves' ophthalmopathy.

This clonotype was counted many times. J is TRBJ1-1 and V is TRBV10-3; D not resolved. Trimming pared 2 bases from V and 1 base from J, leaving 2 bases between. The germline V gene has CDR1 ENHRY and CDR2 SYGVKD. This CDR3 has 12 residues. The CDR3 reads CAISETNTEAFF. In nucleotides, the CDR3 is TGTGCCATCAGTGAGACGAACACTGAAGCTTTCTTT.

The chain joins TRBV6-1 to TRBJ1-2, with 7 nucleotides matching TRBD1. This CDR3 region has 13 residues. Germline V CDR1 and CDR2: MNHNS, SASEGT. The V segment lost 1 base and the J segment 6 bases; nucleotides outside the gene matches: 2. The CDR3 region has the DNA TGTGCCAGCAGTGAAGAAACAGGGGATGGCTACACCTTC. This sequence encodes CASSEETGDGYTF.